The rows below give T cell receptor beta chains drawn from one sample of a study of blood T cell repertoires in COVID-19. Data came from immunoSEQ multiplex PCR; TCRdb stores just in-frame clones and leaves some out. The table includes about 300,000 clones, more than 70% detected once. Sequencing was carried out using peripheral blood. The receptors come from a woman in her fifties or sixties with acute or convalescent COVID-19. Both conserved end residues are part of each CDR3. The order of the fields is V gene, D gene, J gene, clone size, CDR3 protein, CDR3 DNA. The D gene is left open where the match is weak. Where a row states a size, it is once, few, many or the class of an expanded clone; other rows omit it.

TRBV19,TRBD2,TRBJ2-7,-,CASREGLAAVYEQYF,TGTGCCAGTAGAGAGGGACTAGCGGCGGTCTACGAGCAGTACTTC
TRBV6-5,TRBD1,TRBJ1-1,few,CASSSSLTGRNTEAFF,TGTGCCAGCAGTTCCTCTTTGACAGGGAGAAACACTGAAGCTTTCTTT
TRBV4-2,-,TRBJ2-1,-,CASSQGGGPYNEQFF,TGTGCCAGCAGCCAAGGGGGGGGCCCCTACAATGAGCAGTTCTTC
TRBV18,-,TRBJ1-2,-,CASSPNTGRYGYTF,TGTGCCAGCTCCCCCAATACAGGCCGTTATGGCTACACCTTC
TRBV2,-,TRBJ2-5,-,CASRPPGGGETQYF,TGTGCCAGCAGGCCCCCGGGGGGCGGAGAGACCCAGTACTTC
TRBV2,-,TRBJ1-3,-,CASRRDSGNTIYF,TGTGCCAGCAGGCGGGATAGTGGAAACACCATATATTTT
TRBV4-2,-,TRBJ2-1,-,CASSQERANEQFF,TGTGCCAGCAGCCAAGAGAGGGCCAATGAGCAGTTCTTC
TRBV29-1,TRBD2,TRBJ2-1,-,CSVDSPTSGGAVPEQFF,TGCAGCGTTGACTCACCGACTAGCGGGGGGGCCGTTCCTGAGCAGTTCTTC
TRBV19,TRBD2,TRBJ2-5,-,CASSITSGGGKTQYF,TGTGCCAGTAGTATAACTAGCGGGGGGGGAAAGACCCAGTACTTC
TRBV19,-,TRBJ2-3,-,CASSISSPNTDTQYF,TGTGCCAGTAGTATAAGTAGCCCCAACACAGATACGCAGTATTTT
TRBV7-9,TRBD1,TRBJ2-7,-,CASSSGTGGQYEQYF,TGTGCCAGCAGCTCAGGGACAGGGGGCCAATACGAGCAGTACTTC
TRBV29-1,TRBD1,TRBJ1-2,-,CSAPEGQGYGYTF,TGCAGCGCTCCCGAGGGACAGGGCTATGGCTACACCTTC
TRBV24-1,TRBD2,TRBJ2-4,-,CATSGGGVDIQYF,TGTGCCACCAGTGGTGGGGGGGTGGACATTCAGTACTTC
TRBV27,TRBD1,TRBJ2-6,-,CASNPGQGISGANVLTF,TGTGCCAGCAACCCGGGACAGGGGATCTCTGGGGCCAACGTCCTGACTTTC
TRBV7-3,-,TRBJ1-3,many,CASSLQGYGNTIYF,TGTGCCAGCAGCTTACAGGGGTATGGAAACACCATATATTTT
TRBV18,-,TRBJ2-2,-,CASSPLQGTGELFF,TGTGCCAGCTCACCACTACAGGGCACCGGGGAGCTGTTTTTT
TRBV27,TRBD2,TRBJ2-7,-,CASSYSSGSSYEQYF,TGTGCCAGCAGTTACAGTAGCGGGAGCTCCTACGAGCAGTACTTC
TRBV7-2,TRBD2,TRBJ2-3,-,CASSLYGRAADTQYF,TGTGCCAGCAGCTTATATGGGAGGGCTGCAGATACGCAGTATTTT
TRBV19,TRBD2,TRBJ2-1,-,CASSISSGRSYNEQFF,TGTGCCAGTAGTATTTCTAGCGGGAGATCCTACAATGAGCAGTTCTTC
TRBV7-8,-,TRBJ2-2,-,CASSLLGGDGELFF,TGTGCCAGCAGCCTCCTGGGGGGTGACGGGGAGCTGTTTTTT
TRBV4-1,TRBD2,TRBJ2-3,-,CASSQVGTKTDTQYF,TGCGCCAGCAGCCAAGTGGGGACTAAAACAGATACGCAGTATTTT
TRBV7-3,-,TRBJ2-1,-,CASSLGGLYNEQFF,TGTGCCAGCAGCTTAGGTGGACTTTACAATGAGCAGTTCTTC
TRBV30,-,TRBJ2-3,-,CAWSRGYTDTQYF,TGTGCCTGGAGTAGGGGGTACACAGATACGCAGTATTTT
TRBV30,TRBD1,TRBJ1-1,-,CAWSVIEGASEAFF,TGTGCCTGGAGTGTTATAGAGGGGGCGAGTGAAGCTTTCTTT
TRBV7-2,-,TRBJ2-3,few,CASSLQRSWDTQYF,TGTGCCAGCAGCTTACAGCGGAGCTGGGATACGCAGTATTTT
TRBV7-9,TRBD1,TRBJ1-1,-,CASSLATGFTEAFF,TGTGCCAGCAGCTTAGCGACAGGGTTCACTGAAGCTTTCTTT
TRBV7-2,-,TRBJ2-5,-,CASSQIIQETQYF,TGTGCCAGCAGCCAGATTATACAAGAGACCCAGTACTTC
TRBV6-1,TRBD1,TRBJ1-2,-,CASSEMKTGEGYTF,TGTGCCAGCAGTGAAATGAAGACAGGGGAAGGCTACACCTTC
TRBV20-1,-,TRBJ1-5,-,CSASAGGYSNQPQHF,TGCAGTGCTAGTGCCGGAGGGTATAGCAATCAGCCCCAGCATTTT
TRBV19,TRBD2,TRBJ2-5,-,CASSIDGLVGKTQYF,TGTGCCAGTAGTATAGATGGACTAGTAGGAAAGACCCAGTACTTC
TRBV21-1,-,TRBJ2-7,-,CASSNSRDSQREGNYEQYF,TGTGCCAGCAGCAACAGCCGGGACAGCCAGCGGGAGGGAAATTACGAGCAGTACTTC
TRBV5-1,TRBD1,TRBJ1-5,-,CASSPEGADQPQHF,TGCGCCAGCAGCCCGGAGGGGGCCGATCAGCCCCAGCATTTT
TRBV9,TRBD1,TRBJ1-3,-,CASSTLGTGGNTIYF,TGTGCCAGCAGCACTCTAGGGACAGGTGGAAACACCATATATTTT